The 2 T cell receptor beta chains below were found in one sample sequenced in a study of response to subunit inactivated influenza vaccine (dated by TCRdb to the late 2010s). The library was produced with RT-PCR. These reads were obtained on an Illumina HiSeq 2500. TCRdb took the public reads, trimmed them with fastp at Q25, ran MiXCR for clone calling and kept in-frame beta chains. Identical CDR3 proteins give one entry, which carries the most common genes and DNA. This sample gives some 640,000 distinct CDR3 sequences in total; around 13% of them show up just once. Clones ranked in the top ten supply 6% to 8% of the sample. The sequencing used PBMCs from blood, collected around 15 days before vaccination. These receptors were taken from a man between 45 and 60 years old who received an inactivated influenza vaccine. Donor details come from another sample of the same person, matched by shared clones.

CDR3 coding DNA: TGTGCCAGCAGCTTTGGAGGGAAGCAAGAGACCCAGTACTTC. Translating gives CASSFGGKQETQYF. This chain uses TRBV7-2 with TRBJ2-5, with D tentatively TRBD2 (6 bases). The CDR3 runs 14 residues. Trimming took 3 bases from V and 2 from J, leaving 10 bases between them. Germline-derived CDR1 and CDR2 are SGHTA and FQGNSA.

The chain is built from TRBV29-1 and TRBJ2-1, with 16 positions matching TRBD2. This CDR3 is built from 12 residues. Germline CDR1 and CDR2: SQVTM and ANQGSEA. The J segment lost 13 bases and the V segment lost 6 bases, leaving 3 bases of the junction unmatched. The CDR3 is CSVGTSGRAQFF. The CDR3, as DNA: TGCAGCGTCGGGACTAGCGGGAGGGCCCAGTTCTTC.